The next 14 T cell receptor beta chains were all read from a single sample in a study of T-cell memory formation after mild COVID-19. TCRdb re-analysed the 5' RACE reads in MiXCR, keeping a single row per CDR3 protein. The table records under 650,000 distinct CDR3 sequences, around 17% of them present only once. Sequenced input: PBMCs or a T cell subset sorted from them (not recorded which). The receptors here all came from an adult woman who had mild COVID-19 (a few samples of this study predate the infection). Cell type and time point are not known.

This clonotype was observed a few times. This sequence joins TRBV5-1 and TRBJ1-1; D unclear. V dropped 0 bases and J dropped 1 base, with 10 bases sitting between them. This CDR3 contains 15 residues. Germline V gene lookup returns CDR1 SGHRS and CDR2 YFSETQ. The CDR3 is CASSLGVVGNTEAFF. The CDR3 bases are TGCGCCAGCAGCTTGGGGGTGGTGGGGAACACTGAAGCTTTCTTT.

The chain uses TRBV30 and TRBJ2-7; D is undetermined. The CDR3 runs 11 residues. Germline V gene data show CDR1 as GTSNPN and CDR2 as SVGIG (reference sequence). With 1 base removed from V and 7 bases from J, the gap between germline ends came to 8 bases. The chain's CDR3 is CAWSDSTEQYF. CDR3 bases: TGTGCCTGGAGTGACTCGACTGAGCAGTACTTC.

This clonotype was counted a few times. The V call is TRBV5-1, the J call TRBJ2-7, with D unresolved. CDR3 size: 14 residues. Between the trimmed V and J ends, which lost 4 bases and 4 bases, there was a span of 15 bases. In germline, CDR1 is SGHRS, CDR2 YFSETQ. The CDR3 sequence is CASSPESRRYEQYF. The CDR3 nucleotides are TGCGCCAGCAGCCCCGAATCCCGCCGTTACGAGCAGTACTTC.

A word on this clonotype: The junction does not match germline at one end; this may be a read error. The chain joins TRBV7-7 to TRBJ2-3; 11 bases are shared with TRBD2. Per the germline V gene, CDR1 is SSHAT and CDR2 is FNYEAQ (reference sequence). The CDR3 length is 15 residues. CDR3 region: CASSEGLAETDTQYF. Here the CDR3 DNA reads TGTGCTAGCAGCGAGGGACTAGCGGAGACAGATACGCAGTATTTT.

The table lists this clonotype with many counts. The V call is TRBV6-5, the J call TRBJ1-1, with D possibly TRBD1 on 6 matching bases. Between the trimmed V and J ends, which lost 7 bases and 11 bases, there was a span of 14 bases. CDR3 length: 11 residues. Germline V CDR1 and CDR2: MNHEY, SVGAGI. CDR3 loop: CASKKGVEAFF. The CDR3 DNA reads TGTGCCAGCAAAAAGGGGGTTGAGGCTTTCTTT.

This clonotype was detected ten times or more. The genes are TRBV29-1 and TRBJ2-4; maybe TRBD1 (6 bases). Germline V gene sequence: CDR1 SQVTM, CDR2 ANQGSEA. The CDR3 has 13 residues. The V gene lost 4 bases and the J gene lost 8 bases, with 15 bases spanning the gap. CDR3 in amino acids: CSVVAGVGDIQYF. CDR3 bases: TGCAGCGTTGTAGCAGGGGTGGGAGACATTCAGTACTTC. Variable domain in full (rest from reference TRBV29-1 and TRBJ2-4): SAVISQKPSRDICQRGTSLTIQCQVDSQVTMMFWYRQQPGQSLTLIATANQGSEATYESGFVIDKFPISRPNLTFSTLTVSNMSPEDSSIYLCSVVAGVGDIQYFGAGTRLSVL.

The chain combines TRBV12-3 or TRBV12-4 with TRBJ1-3; a weak D match, TRBD1 (5 bases). V lost 6 bases to trimming and J lost 0 bases, with 12 bases between them. This CDR3 contains 15 residues. The CDR3 nucleotides are TGTGCCAGCAGGATTCTGACAGACTCTGGAAACACCATATATTTT. As protein: CASRILTDSGNTIYF.

This chain uses TRBV7-6 with TRBJ1-6; no reliable D call. Trimming removed 7 bases from V and 7 bases from J, with 14 bases in between. The length of the CDR3 is 14 residues. CDR1 SGHVS and CDR2 FNYEAQ come from the germline V gene. The CDR3 sequence is CASTREVKNSPLHF. CDR3 DNA sequence: TGTGCCAGCACCCGGGAGGTTAAGAATTCACCCCTCCACTTT.

The chain combines TRBV12-3 or TRBV12-4 with TRBJ2-1; weak D call: TRBD2 (6 bases). V lost 3 bases, J lost 6 bases, and 15 bases lay in between. The CDR3 length is 15 residues. CDR3 sequence: CASSLLFSGGNEQFF. The CDR3 region has the DNA TGTGCCAGCAGTTTGTTGTTTAGCGGCGGCAATGAGCAGTTCTTC.

In its sample, this clonotype was seen a few times. CDR3 loop: CASSLDLNTIYF. CDR3 DNA: TGTGCCAGCAGCTTAGATCTGAACACCATATATTTT. The chain recombines TRBV7-2 with TRBJ1-3; D unclear. Germline CDR1 reads SGHTA; CDR2 reads FQGNSA. This CDR3 has 12 residues. Trimming cost V 1 base and J 7 bases, with 5 bases left between them.

This clonotype was counted a few times. The CDR3 reads CASSFVEGQGNDGYTF. The CDR3 nucleotides read TGTGCCAGCAGTTTTGTTGAGGGACAGGGAAATGACGGCTACACCTTC. This sequence joins TRBV6-6 and TRBJ1-2; TRBD1 aligns across 9 bases. CDR3 length equals 16 residues. Germline V gene data show CDR1 as MNHNY and CDR2 as SVGAGI (reference sequence). The ends lost 4 bases at V and 8 bases at J; junction bases unmatched: 14.

The genes are TRBV24-1 and TRBJ1-5; TRBD1 is a possible D gene (6 bases). V gave up 7 bases and J gave up 3 bases, with 15 bases separating them. Germline V gene lookup returns CDR1 KGHDR and CDR2 SFDVKD. The CDR3 totals 15 residues. This chain's CDR3 is CATSEGTGSNQPQHF. CDR3 DNA sequence: TGTGCCACCAGCGAAGGCACAGGGTCCAATCAGCCCCAGCATTTT.

This clonotype was counted a few times. The rearrangement uses TRBV20-1 and TRBJ1-5; 10 positions match TRBD1. Germline V gene sequence: CDR1 DFQATT, CDR2 SNEGSKA (reference sequence). Trimming removed 0 bases from V and 15 bases from J; junction bases left unmatched: 8. The CDR3 is made up of 13 amino acids. CDR3 sequence: CSARDPRTGGSHF. The DNA for the CDR3 is TGCAGTGCTAGAGACCCCCGGACAGGGGGTTCGCATTTT.

This clonotype was counted only a few times. The CDR3 loop is CASSSPGTPSYEQYF. CDR3 nucleotide sequence: TGTGCCAGCAGCTCACCAGGTACACCCTCCTACGAGCAGTACTTC. The genes are TRBV5-6 and TRBJ2-7; D is uncertain. The germline V gene has CDR1 SGHDT and CDR2 YYEEEE. V was cut by 3 bases and J by 0 bases, with 13 bases left in between. This CDR3 region has 15 residues.